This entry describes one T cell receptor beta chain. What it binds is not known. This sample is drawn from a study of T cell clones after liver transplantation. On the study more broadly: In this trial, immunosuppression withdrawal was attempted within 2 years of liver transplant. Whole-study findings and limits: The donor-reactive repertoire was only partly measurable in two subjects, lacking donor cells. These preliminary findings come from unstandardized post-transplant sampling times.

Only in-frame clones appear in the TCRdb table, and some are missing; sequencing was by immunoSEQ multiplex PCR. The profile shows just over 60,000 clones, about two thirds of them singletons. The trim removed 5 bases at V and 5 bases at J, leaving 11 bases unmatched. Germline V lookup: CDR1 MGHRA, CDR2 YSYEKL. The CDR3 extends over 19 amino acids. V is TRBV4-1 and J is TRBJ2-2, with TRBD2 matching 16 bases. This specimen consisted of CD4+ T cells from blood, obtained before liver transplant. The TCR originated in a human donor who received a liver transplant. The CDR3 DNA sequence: TGCGCCAGCAGCTTAGCCCCGGGACTAGCGGGGGGGAAGACCGGGGAGCTGTTTTTT. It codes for CASSLAPGLAGGKTGELFF.